The clone carrying this TCR beta chain was observed a handful of times. Its specificity is not known. TCRdb itself ran the RT-PCR reads through MiXCR, one entry per CDR3 protein. The data contain hundreds of thousands of distinct CDR3 sequences, approximately 12% of them singletons. This sample is part of a study of response to subunit inactivated influenza vaccine. Notes on the study in general: That few new T cells are recruited by each seasonal influenza vaccination was the authors' suggestion.

Per germline, CDR1 LNHDA and CDR2 SQIVND (reference sequence). V dropped 3 bases and J dropped 2 bases, with 12 bases sitting between them. This CDR3 has 15 residues. The clonotype originates from a man in his forties or fifties who received an inactivated influenza vaccine. The rearrangement joins TRBV19 to TRBJ2-3; either TRBD1 or TRBD2 may supply D (6 bases each). Sequences were derived from PBMCs from blood, sampled on the day of vaccination. The CDR3 protein is CASSIAGEVTDTQYF. The CDR3 DNA follows: TGTGCCAGTAGTATTGCAGGGGAGGTCACAGATACGCAGTATTTT. The full variable domain, rest sourced from reference TRBV19 and TRBJ2-3, is DGGITQSPKYLFRKEGQNVTLSCEQNLNHDAMYWYRQDPGQGLRLIYYSQIVNDFQKGDIAEGYSVSREKKESFPLTVTSAQKNPTAFYLCASSIAGEVTDTQYFGPGTRLTVL.